Here is one T cell receptor (beta chain) with its context. Antigen unknown. Other DNA sequences within the sample encode an identical CDR3. In the PCR, 60 Vbeta and 13 Jbeta primers were used. Generated by immunoSEQ multiplex PCR, the TCRdb table keeps only in-frame clones and is missing some. The sample includes approximately 190,000 clones. The sample comes from a study of cytomegalovirus exposure and HLA in healthy donors. Notes on the study in general: The study dropped some indistinguishable V segments, TRBV6-2 and TRBV6-3 among them. Under 20,000 TCR beta sequences were associated with HLA alleles at 0.05 false discovery rate in a later analysis.

The CDR3 is 14 amino acids. From germline, CDR1 is SQVTM and CDR2 ANQGSEA. The V and J ends lost 1 base and 1 base respectively, with 10 bases between them. The TCR was taken from a man aged 25-45 years in good health and CMV-seronegative. The chain combines TRBV29-1 with TRBJ1-1, with D unclear. Sequences were obtained from PBMCs. CDR3 amino acids: CSVEVPGGNTEAFF. In DNA form, the CDR3 reads TGCAGCGTTGAAGTACCAGGTGGGAACACTGAAGCTTTCTTT.